These 16 T cell receptor beta chains were all obtained from the same sample, sequenced in a study of control samples from healthy donors and cancer patients. Only in-frame clones appear in the TCRdb table, and some are missing; sequencing was by immunoSEQ multiplex PCR. The sample carries approximately 220,000 clones, 85% to 95% recorded once. The sample was blood. These TCRs come from a man in his forties or fifties in good health.

The chain has TRBV11-1 and TRBJ1-4; D is ambiguous. This CDR3 contains 12 residues. The germline V gene has CDR1 SGHAT and CDR2 FQDESV (reference sequence). V lost 4 bases and J 5 bases, leaving 5 bases between the germline ends. CDR3 residues: CASSSDNEKLFF. The CDR3 nucleotides are TGTGCCAGCAGCTCCGACAATGAAAAACTGTTTTTT.

The chain carries TRBV3-1 (or the pseudogene TRBV3-2) and TRBJ1-6; D is undetermined. V lost 0 bases and J lost 0, with 6 bases in between. The CDR3 spans 16 residues. The V gene's germline CDR1 is LGHDT and CDR2 YNNKEL (reference sequence). The CDR3 DNA reads TGTGCCAGCAGCCAAGATCACAGCTCCTATAATTCACCCCTCCACTTT. Translated: CASSQDHSSYNSPLHF.

This chain uses TRBV7-2 with TRBJ1-6, with D unresolved. Germline CDR1 reads SGHTA; CDR2 reads FQGNSA. Between the trimmed V and J ends, which lost 2 bases and 5 bases, there was a span of 10 bases. There are 15 residues in the CDR3. The CDR3: CASSLFGHNNSPLHF. The CDR3 bases are TGTGCCAGCAGCTTATTCGGGCATAATAATTCACCCCTCCACTTT.

The chain joins TRBV7-9 to TRBJ2-5; unclear D gene. Deletions cut 3 bases from V and 0 bases from J, with 8 bases between. Germline values: CDR1 SEHNR, CDR2 FQNEAQ (reference sequence). CDR3 length equals 14 residues. Here the CDR3 reads CASSFYQNQETQYF. In nucleotides, the CDR3 is TGTGCCAGCAGCTTTTACCAGAACCAAGAGACCCAGTACTTC.

The chain combines TRBV29-1 with TRBJ1-2; 8 nucleotides line up with TRBD1. The CDR3 contains 12 residues. Germline CDR1 is SQVTM and CDR2 is ANQGSEA. V was pared by 1 base and J by 9 bases, with 4 bases of the junction left unmatched. CDR3 nucleotide sequence: TGCAGCGTTGAAGGGTGGACAGGGCGCTACACCTTC. The encoded protein is CSVEGWTGRYTF.

The CDR3 sequence is CASSLRALGETQYF. Here the CDR3 DNA reads TGTGCCAGCAGCCTCCGGGCCTTAGGAGAGACCCAGTACTTC. The rearrangement joins TRBV3-1 (or the pseudogene TRBV3-2) to TRBJ2-5, with D unclear. V was clipped by 4 bases and J by 4 bases, with 13 bases between them. The germline CDR1 and CDR2 sequences are LGHDT and YNNKEL (reference sequence). The CDR3 spans 14 residues.

This chain uses TRBV27 with TRBJ2-1; 9 bases fit TRBD2. V shed 1 base and J 3 bases; nucleotides not matched to a gene: 4. The length of the CDR3 is 16 residues. Germline CDR1 and CDR2: MNHEY and SMNVEV (reference sequence). CDR3 bases: TGTGCCAGCAGTTTATTTGCTAGCGGGGTCTACAATGAGCAGTTCTTC. This translates into CASSLFASGVYNEQFF.

V gene TRBV4-3 combines with J gene TRBJ1-3; D is unresolved. Trimming took 0 bases from V and 0 from J, leaving 9 bases between them. The CDR3 is 16 residues long. Germline CDR1 LGHNA, CDR2 YSLEER. The CDR3 DNA is TGCGCCAGCAGCCAAGACAAGGCAAGCTCTGGAAACACCATATATTTT. It translates to CASSQDKASSGNTIYF.

The chain combines TRBV5-1 with TRBJ2-5; perhaps D is TRBD1 or TRBD2 (5 bases each). V lost 4 bases and J lost 4, with 14 bases in between. The CDR3 loop spans 14 amino acids. Germline loops: CDR1 SGHRS, CDR2 YFSETQ. This CDR3 reads CASSPGRVPETQYF. CDR3 DNA: TGCGCCAGCAGCCCGGGACGGGTCCCAGAGACCCAGTACTTC. The complete variable domain, with remaining parts taken from reference TRBV5-1 and TRBJ2-5, reads KAGVTQTPRYLIKTRGQQVTLSCSPISGHRSVSWYQQTPGQGLQFLFEYFSETQRNKGNFPGRFSGRQFSNSRSEMNVSTLELGDSALYLCASSPGRVPETQYFGPGTRLLVL.

This clone was detected only once. The rearrangement joins TRBV6-5 to TRBJ1-6; no reliable D call. This CDR3 region has 13 residues. Germline assignment: CDR1 MNHEY and CDR2 SVGAGI. With 8 bases removed from V and 10 bases from J, the gap between germline ends came to 15 bases. The CDR3 reads CASYGRFGSPLHF. The DNA for the CDR3 is TGTGCCAGCTATGGACGGTTCGGATCACCCCTCCACTTT.

The rearrangement links TRBV7-3 to TRBJ2-1, with D perhaps assigned TRBD1 or TRBD2 (5 bases each). CDR1 and CDR2 (germline): SGHTA, FQGTGA. This CDR3 contains 13 residues. Trimming took off 8 bases at V and 9 bases at J, with 17 bases between the two ends. The CDR3 sequence is CASCSSGQGEQFF. As DNA, the CDR3 is TGTGCCAGCTGCTCCTCGGGGCAGGGTGAGCAGTTCTTC.

The chain carries TRBV6-5 and TRBJ2-3; D unresolved. Trimming took 0 bases from V and 4 from J, leaving 14 bases between them. Germline CDR1 and CDR2: MNHEY and SVGAGI. The CDR3 loop spans 16 amino acids. In DNA form, the CDR3 reads TGTGCCAGCAGTTACTCTCCCAGTTCGGCTGCAGATACGCAGTATTTT. Protein: CASSYSPSSAADTQYF.

This chain links TRBV2 with TRBJ1-2; 7 bases are shared with TRBD1. The ends lost 10 bases at V and 4 bases at J; junction bases unmatched: 15. The CDR3 is made up of 15 amino acids. Germline V lookup: CDR1 SNHLY, CDR2 FYNNEI. The CDR3 sequence is CAMQKGRGTSYGYTF. CDR3 sequence (DNA): TGTGCCATGCAGAAAGGCAGGGGGACGTCCTATGGCTACACCTTC.

This clone was seen only once. The genes are TRBV4-2 and TRBJ2-2; 7 nucleotides match TRBD1. Germline-derived CDR1 and CDR2 are LGHNA and YNFKEQ. V lost 4 bases to trimming and J lost 8 bases; unmatched junction nucleotides: 13. CDR3 size: 16 residues. The DNA of the CDR3 is TGTGCCAGCAGCCCCGAAACAGGGGACCCACGGGGGGAGCTGTTTTTT. It encodes CASSPETGDPRGELFF.

This clone was seen a handful of times. The chain recombines TRBV15 with TRBJ1-4; D possibly corresponds to TRBD1 (6 bases). Trimming removed 4 bases from V and 5 bases from J, with 20 bases in between. CDR1 is LNHNV and CDR2 is YYDKDF in the germline V gene (reference sequence). This CDR3 contains 17 residues. The CDR3 DNA is TGTGCCACCAGCAACGGACGGCCCACAGGGAGCAATGAAAAACTGTTTTTT. Its translation is CATSNGRPTGSNEKLFF.

This clone was observed once. V gene TRBV6-2 or TRBV6-3 combines with J gene TRBJ2-5; weak D call: TRBD1 (6 bases). V dropped 4 bases and J dropped 3 bases, with 18 bases sitting between them. The germline gives CDR1 MNHEY, CDR2 SVGEGT. The CDR3 totals 16 residues. CDR3 amino acids: CASSFPGVGTKETQYF. CDR3 nucleotide sequence: TGTGCCAGCAGTTTCCCCGGGGTCGGGACAAAAGAGACCCAGTACTTC.